The 28 T cell receptor beta chains in this list originate from one sample, sequenced in a study of blood T cell repertoires in COVID-19. The repertoire was sequenced with immunoSEQ multiplex PCR; TCRdb's copy has only in-frame clones and lacks some. The sample holds 100,000 to 120,000 clones, approximately 79% seen once. The sample consisted of peripheral blood. These receptors came from a woman of 80 years or more with active or convalescent COVID-19.

J is TRBJ2-1 and V is TRBV6-1; 9 nucleotides align to TRBD2. V lost 2 bases to trimming and J lost 8 bases; unmatched junction nucleotides: 13. This CDR3 comprises 17 residues. From germline, CDR1 is MNHNS and CDR2 SASEGT. The CDR3 bases are TGTGCCAGCAGTGAATCTTGGGGTAGCGGGAGATATGATGAGCAGTTCTTC. Protein: CASSESWGSGRYDEQFF.

The CDR3 spells CAAANPRDRAHGYTF. The DNA of the CDR3 is TGTGCCGCCGCCAACCCCAGGGATCGGGCGCATGGCTACACCTTC. This chain links TRBV24-1 with TRBJ1-2, with TRBD1 as a possible D gene (5 bases). Germline CDR1 is KGHDR and CDR2 is SFDVKD. Trimming took off 12 bases at V and 6 bases at J, with 25 bases between the two ends. The CDR3 has 15 amino acids.

J is TRBJ2-5 and V is TRBV5-1, with a possible D match to TRBD1 (5 bases). This CDR3 spans 14 amino acids. V lost 3 bases and J lost 1, with 10 bases in between. Germline CDR1 reads SGHRS; CDR2 reads YFSETQ. The CDR3 bases are TGCGCCAGCAGCTCCACAGGATTCCAAGAGACCCAGTACTTC. Its protein product is CASSSTGFQETQYF.

In its sample, this clone was seen a few times. The genes are TRBV11-2 and TRBJ2-1; 7 nucleotides agree with TRBD1. CDR3 size: 13 residues. The V gene end was trimmed by 5 bases and the J gene end by 10 bases; junction bases not matched to a gene: 8. Germline V lookup: CDR1 SGHAT, CDR2 FQNNGV. CDR3 nucleotides: TGTGCCAGCAGCCGAAATCGCAGGGGGGAGCAGTTCTTC. Its protein is CASSRNRRGEQFF.

This clone was recorded once. J is TRBJ2-2 and V is TRBV19; 9 nucleotides align to TRBD2. The J segment lost 6 bases and the V segment lost 4 bases, leaving 9 bases of the junction unmatched. In germline, CDR1 is LNHDA, CDR2 SQIVND (reference sequence). The CDR3 totals 16 residues. CDR3 protein: CASSTLAGTEAGELFF. The CDR3 DNA follows: TGTGCCAGTAGTACCCTAGCGGGGACCGAGGCCGGGGAGCTGTTTTTT.

V usage is TRBV28 and J usage is TRBJ1-2; tentative D call: TRBD1 (6 bases). Germline V gene lookup returns CDR1 MDHEN and CDR2 SYDVKM. This CDR3 contains 15 residues. Trimming left V 6 bases short and J 2 bases short, with 16 bases between. CDR3 in DNA: TGTGCCAGCAGCACAACATGGACAGACAACTATGGCTACACCTTC. Translated: CASSTTWTDNYGYTF.

The chain uses TRBV10-3 and TRBJ2-5, with a possible D match to TRBD2 (6 bases). The CDR3 sequence is 13 residues long. The ends were cut back, 6 bases at V and 5 bases at J, with 13 bases in the middle. CDR1 ENHRY and CDR2 SYGVKD come from the germline V gene. For the CDR3, the DNA is TGTGCCATCAGAGGGACTTCTCTGGAGACCCAGTACTTC. It codes for CAIRGTSLETQYF.

The V and J genes are TRBV19 and TRBJ2-5; 8 positions agree with TRBD1. Germline trimming cut 5 bases from V and 4 bases from J; bases unmatched to any gene: 9. The CDR3 covers 15 residues. Germline loops: CDR1 LNHDA, CDR2 SQIVND (reference sequence). CDR3 residues: CASSLGQTGVETQYF. The CDR3 DNA sequence: TGTGCCAGTAGTTTAGGGCAGACAGGGGTAGAGACCCAGTACTTC.

The V gene is TRBV11-2, the J gene TRBJ2-7; 7 bases line up with TRBD2. V shed 5 bases, J shed 6 bases, and the junction held 13 bases outside the gene matches. This CDR3 is built from 15 residues. CDR1 and CDR2 (germline): SGHAT, FQNNGV. CDR3 sequence (DNA): TGTGCCAGCAGCACCCTGAGGGGCGGGAGATTCGAGCAGTACTTC. Protein product: CASSTLRGGRFEQYF.

This chain links TRBV28 with TRBJ2-7; the D gene is possibly TRBD1 (5 bases). Germline CDR1 is MDHEN and CDR2 is SYDVKM. The CDR3 has 13 residues. V was shortened by 6 bases and J by 3 bases, with 12 bases between the two germline ends. The DNA of the CDR3 is TGTGCCAGCAGGAAGGGGCAGGGCTACGAGCAGTACTTC. This gives the protein CASRKGQGYEQYF. The whole variable domain, remainder taken from reference TRBV28 and TRBJ2-7, is DVKVTQSSRYLVKRTGEKVFLECVQDMDHENMFWYRQDPGLGLRLIYFSYDVKMKEKGDIPEGYSVSREKKERFSLILESASTNQTSMYLCASRKGQGYEQYFGPGTRLTVT.

V usage is TRBV11-3 and J usage is TRBJ2-5; 7 nucleotides align to TRBD2. Germline V gene lookup returns CDR1 SGHNT and CDR2 YENEEA. Unmatched junction bases numbered 4, after V lost 2 bases and J lost 4 bases. This CDR3 has 14 amino acids. CDR3 DNA sequence: TGTGCCAGCAGCTTACGGGAGGCTGGAGAGACCCAGTACTTC. It encodes CASSLREAGETQYF.

This sequence joins TRBV27 and TRBJ2-1; 13 bases fit TRBD2. Unmatched junction bases numbered 8, after V lost 8 bases and J lost 7 bases. Germline V gene lookup returns CDR1 MNHEY and CDR2 SMNVEV (reference sequence). The CDR3 has 15 residues. CDR3 loop: CASGPMGLAGNEQFF. The CDR3 bases are TGTGCCAGCGGGCCTATGGGACTAGCGGGAAATGAGCAGTTCTTC.

This chain joins TRBV9 and TRBJ1-3; a possible D gene is TRBD1 (6 bases). The germline CDR1 and CDR2 sequences are SGDLS and YYNGEE. This CDR3 spans 18 amino acids. Trimming shortened V by 0 bases and J by 0 bases, and 16 bases separated the two germline ends. CDR3 sequence (DNA): TGTGCCAGCAGCGTAGGCACCCGACAGGTTATCTCTGGAAACACCATATATTTT. Translation: CASSVGTRQVISGNTIYF.

The chain has TRBV2 and TRBJ2-7, with 10 bases that match TRBD2. J lost 11 bases, V lost 5 bases, and 12 bases had no gene match. Germline V gene data show CDR1 as SNHLY and CDR2 as FYNNEI. This CDR3 has 14 amino acids. In DNA form, the CDR3 reads TGTGCCAGCAGTAGGGGGGGGACTAGCGAACTAGAGTACTTC. This codes for CASSRGGTSELEYF. The full variable domain, rest sourced from reference TRBV2 and TRBJ2-7, is EPEVTQTPSHQVTQMGQEVILRCVPISNHLYFYWYRQILGQKVEFLVSFYNNEISEKSEIFDDQFSVERPDGSNFTLKIRSTKLEDSAMYFCASSRGGTSELEYFGPGTRLTVT.

V is TRBV5-6 and J is TRBJ2-7; D is ambiguous. The CDR3 is 12 amino acids. CDR1 is SGHDT, CDR2 YYEEEE, per germline. The germline V and J ends were trimmed by 1 base and 4 bases, with 6 bases remaining between them. CDR3 bases: TGTGCCAGCAGCTTGATCCCTTACGAGCAGTACTTC. Residues: CASSLIPYEQYF.

This clone showed up just a few times. This chain joins TRBV19 and TRBJ1-1; 11 bases fit TRBD1. V was pared by 10 bases and J by 5 bases, with 6 bases of the junction left unmatched. There are 13 residues in the CDR3. CDR1 and CDR2 (germline): LNHDA, SQIVND (reference sequence). The CDR3 spells CATRTGGWTEAFF. DNA for the CDR3: TGTGCCACAAGGACAGGGGGCTGGACTGAAGCTTTCTTT.

In nucleotides, the CDR3 is TGCAGTGCGTGGCTGGATGAGCAGTTCTTC. Amino acid sequence: CSAWLDEQFF. The chain has TRBV20-1 and TRBJ2-1; D uncertain. Germline V gene lookup returns CDR1 DFQATT and CDR2 SNEGSKA (reference sequence). V gave up 6 bases and J gave up 8 bases, with 8 bases separating them. The CDR3 contains 10 residues.

The rearrangement uses TRBV29-1 and TRBJ2-1; a possible D gene is TRBD1 (5 bases). Per the germline V gene, CDR1 is SQVTM and CDR2 is ANQGSEA. The V end lost 4 bases, the J end lost 7 bases, and 17 bases lay between the germline ends. The CDR3 is 14 residues long. Written as DNA, the CDR3 is TGCAGCGTTGCCCCGGACACTCACGGAAATGAGCAGTTCTTC. Protein sequence: CSVAPDTHGNEQFF.

The chain is built from TRBV6-1 and TRBJ1-5; possibly TRBD1 for D (6 bases). Trimming pared 2 bases from V and 5 bases from J, leaving 16 bases between. This CDR3 spans 16 amino acids. Germline V gene data show CDR1 as MNHNS and CDR2 as SASEGT. The CDR3 sequence: CASSERIRGEDQPQHF. Here the CDR3 DNA reads TGTGCCAGCAGTGAACGAATCAGGGGAGAGGATCAGCCCCAGCATTTT.

For the CDR3, the DNA is TGTGCCAGCAGCTTAAGTCGAGTGAGGCGGATCAATCAGCCCCAGCATTTT. Protein sequence: CASSLSRVRRINQPQHF. The chain employs TRBV7-8 and TRBJ1-5; D not resolved. CDR3 length: 17 residues. Germline-derived CDR1 and CDR2 are SGHVS and FQNEAQ. The V and J ends lost 2 bases and 3 bases respectively, with 17 bases between them.

The chain is built from TRBV9 and TRBJ1-2; D ambiguous. V was shortened by 0 bases and J by 0 bases, with 6 bases between the two germline ends. This CDR3 has 14 amino acids. Germline CDR1 reads SGDLS; CDR2 reads YYNGEE. This CDR3 reads CASSVVPANYGYTF. CDR3 DNA sequence: TGTGCCAGCAGCGTAGTTCCTGCTAACTATGGCTACACCTTC.

The chain uses TRBV11-3 and TRBJ2-7; D might be TRBD1 (7 bases). This CDR3 region has 15 residues. CDR1 and CDR2 from the germline V gene are SGHNT and YENEEA. V shed 5 bases and J shed 6 bases, with 20 bases lying between them. This CDR3 reads CASSPAAGGSGEQYF. The CDR3 nucleotides read TGTGCCAGCAGCCCGGCCGCAGGGGGGTCCGGCGAGCAGTACTTC.

This sequence joins TRBV6-5 and TRBJ1-5; D unclear. This CDR3 has 14 residues. Per germline, CDR1 MNHEY and CDR2 SVGAGI. Trimming pared 7 bases from V and 4 bases from J, leaving 14 bases between. DNA for the CDR3: TGTGCCAGCACCGCGGGCACAGTTAATCAGCCCCAGCATTTT. It is translated as CASTAGTVNQPQHF.

This clone has a handful of counts. This chain uses TRBV9 with TRBJ1-6; D is undetermined. The CDR3 is 12 residues long. CDR1 and CDR2 from the germline V gene are SGDLS and YYNGEE. The V end lost 4 bases, the J end lost 10 bases, and 9 bases lay between the germline ends. CDR3 sequence: CASSRPGSPLHF. DNA of the CDR3: TGTGCCAGCAGCCGGCCGGGGTCACCCCTCCACTTT. The entire variable domain, with the rest obtained from reference TRBV9 and TRBJ1-6, is as follows: DSGVTQTPKHLITATGQRVTLRCSPRSGDLSVYWYQQSLDQGLQFLIQYYNGEERAKGNILERFSAQQFPDLHSELNLSSLELGDSALYFCASSRPGSPLHFGNGTRLTVT.

CDR3: CASQGWGTDTQYF. The CDR3 region has the DNA TGTGCCAGCCAGGGATGGGGCACAGATACGCAGTATTTT. The V gene is TRBV28, the J gene TRBJ2-3, with D perhaps TRBD1 (5 bases). The CDR3 contains 13 residues. Between the trimmed V and J ends, which lost 8 bases and 1 base, there was a span of 10 bases. Germline V gene data show CDR1 as MDHEN and CDR2 as SYDVKM.

This clone was seen only a few times. The genes are TRBV7-6 and TRBJ2-1, with D perhaps TRBD1 (6 bases). CDR3 length equals 16 residues. V gave up 5 bases and J gave up 3 bases, with 17 bases separating them. Germline V gene sequence: CDR1 SGHVS, CDR2 FNYEAQ. The CDR3 region has the DNA TGTGCCAGCAGCCCCCCCCCAGGGGTTAGCTACAATGAGCAGTTCTTC. This encodes CASSPPPGVSYNEQFF.

This chain links TRBV18 with TRBJ2-1, with a tentative D call TRBD2 (5 bases). CDR3 length: 13 residues. Trimming pared 6 bases from V and 8 bases from J, leaving 14 bases between. Germline V CDR1 and CDR2: KGHSH, LQKENI. This CDR3 reads CASSYTKEDEQFF. The CDR3 DNA reads TGTGCCAGCTCGTACACCAAGGAGGATGAGCAGTTCTTC. The full variable domain, rest sourced from reference TRBV18 and TRBJ2-1, is NAGVMQNPRHLVRRRGQEARLRCSPMKGHSHVYWYRQLPEEGLKFMVYLQKENIIDESGMPKERFSAEFPKEGPSILRIQQVVRGDSAAYFCASSYTKEDEQFFGPGTRLTVL.

The chain is built from TRBV24-1 and TRBJ2-1; TRBD2 matches 10 bases. The CDR3 totals 16 residues. Germline V gene lookup returns CDR1 KGHDR and CDR2 SFDVKD. The ends lost 4 bases at V and 7 bases at J; junction bases unmatched: 9. The CDR3 region is CATSDYSSGSGNEQFF. CDR3 DNA: TGTGCCACCAGTGACTATTCTAGCGGGAGTGGTAATGAGCAGTTCTTC.